A single sample gave rise to the 2 T cell receptor beta chains below, sequenced in a study of T cell repertoires in cytomegalovirus infection. Via MiXCR, TCRdb re-called the reads, giving one row per CDR3 protein. This sample has approximately 300,000 distinct CDR3 sequences; 29% occur once, and the top ten carry about 20%. These receptors are not linked to any known antigen. Sequencing used cultured PBMCs, obtained from culture after CMV antigen stimulation. The receptors were gathered from a human donor in good health (CMV status not recorded). Some clones in this sample may be carry-over from other donors' samples.

This clonotype was seen a few times. The chain links TRBV6-1 to TRBJ1-2; 7 nucleotides match TRBD1. This CDR3 comprises 14 residues. The V and J ends lost 5 bases and 6 bases, in that order; junction bases with no gene match: 9. Germline V gene sequence: CDR1 MNHNS, CDR2 SASEGT. The CDR3 reads CASSSTGPPDGYTF. DNA of the CDR3: TGTGCCAGCAGTTCGACAGGGCCCCCTGATGGCTACACCTTC.

This clonotype has just a few counts. The chain combines TRBV20-1 with TRBJ2-2, with D perhaps TRBD1 (6 bases). This CDR3 region has 16 residues. Germline CDR1 and CDR2: DFQATT and SNEGSKA (reference sequence). Trimming left V 6 bases short and J 1 base short, with 18 bases between. CDR3 in DNA: TGCAGTGCCCGTAACAGGGTCGGGCGGAACACCGGGGAGCTGTTTTTT. This sequence encodes CSARNRVGRNTGELFF.